A selection of T cell receptor beta chains follows, all from one sample in a study of T-cell reconstitution after alpha-beta-depleted transplantation in children. TCRdb reprocessed the PCR reads with MiXCR, giving one entry per CDR3 protein. Among some 350,000 distinct CDR3 sequences, approximately 10% were seen once, and the ten largest hold 2% to 3%. Sequences were derived from PBMCs from the stem cell graft donor, sampled from the stem cell graft. These receptors all stem from a human donor who donated a stem cell graft to a child with acute lymphoblastic leukemia. Each CDR3 is given with its conserved first and last residue. A D gene is named only where the DNA matches it firmly. Part of the rows lack a size; the others show once, few, many or a class for expanded clones.

TRBJ2-1,NA,TRBV20-1,NA,CSARDFAGQLHEQFF,TGCAGTGCTAGAGATTTTGCAGGACAACTCCATGAGCAGTTCTTC
TRBJ2-2,TRBD2,TRBV20-1,many,CSARDPRLAGGLEGTGELFF,TGCAGTGCTAGAGATCCCCGACTAGCGGGAGGGCTGGAGGGGACCGGGGAGCTGTTTTTT
TRBJ1-2,TRBD1,TRBV20-1,NA,CSARVWDRGSGYTF,TGCAGTGCTAGAGTCTGGGACAGGGGATCTGGCTACACCTTC
TRBJ2-1,NA,TRBV3-1,few,CASSQSEPYEQFF,TGTGCCAGCAGCCAAAGCGAGCCCTATGAGCAGTTCTTC
TRBJ2-1,NA,TRBV7-9,few,CASSWTGEGAYNEQFF,TGTGCCAGCAGCTGGACCGGGGAGGGGGCCTACAATGAGCAGTTCTTC
TRBJ1-1,NA,TRBV29-1,few,CSVERGAGNTEAFF,TGCAGCGTTGAGAGGGGCGCGGGGAACACTGAAGCTTTCTTT
TRBJ2-5,TRBD2,TRBV20-1,few,CSAPYRVAGLQETQYF,TGCAGTGCTCCCTACCGAGTAGCGGGGTTGCAAGAGACCCAGTACTTC
TRBJ2-3,NA,TRBV2,many,CASITDTQYF,TGTGCCAGCATCACAGATACGCAGTATTTT
TRBJ2-7,NA,TRBV7-3,NA,CASSLNGLGYEQYF,TGTGCCAGCAGCTTAAACGGGTTAGGTTACGAGCAGTACTTC
TRBJ2-7,NA,TRBV5-6,few,CASSYDSSYEQYF,TGTGCCAGCTCCTACGATAGCTCCTACGAGCAGTACTTC
TRBJ2-3,NA,TRBV5-1,NA,CASSLGTGGGLGPDTQYF,TGCGCCAGCAGCCTCGGAACCGGAGGGGGGCTTGGCCCGGATACGCAGTATTTT
TRBJ2-5,NA,TRBV11-2,many,CASSSGAIASKETQYF,TGTGCCAGCAGCTCGGGGGCCATAGCGTCCAAAGAGACCCAGTACTTC
TRBJ2-2,NA,TRBV6-5,NA,CASGLLRAGTGELFF,TGTGCCAGCGGCCTCCTCAGGGCGGGGACCGGGGAGCTGTTTTTT
TRBJ1-4,NA,TRBV27,NA,CASSLKAGRGLINEKLFF,TGTGCCAGCAGTTTAAAGGCGGGCAGGGGCTTAATTAATGAAAAACTGTTTTTT
TRBJ2-4,NA,TRBV4-1,many,CASSQDTGRIQYF,TGCGCCAGCAGCCAAGATACCGGGAGAATTCAGTACTTC
TRBJ2-1,NA,TRBV4-3,NA,CASSQDRAVYNEQFF,TGCGCCAGCAGCCAAGATCGGGCAGTATACAATGAGCAGTTCTTC
TRBJ1-1,NA,TRBV20-1,few,CSVGAGNTEAFF,TGCAGTGTAGGGGCCGGGAACACTGAAGCTTTCTTT
TRBJ2-2,TRBD1,TRBV7-9,NA,CASSVGQGSGELFF,TGTGCCAGCAGCGTGGGACAGGGGTCCGGGGAGCTGTTTTTT
TRBJ2-7,TRBD1,TRBV7-9,few,CASSLVGTGVSQQYF,TGTGCCAGCAGCTTAGTAGGGACAGGGGTTAGCCAGCAGTACTTC
TRBJ1-1,TRBD1,TRBV12-3/TRBV12-4,few,CASSLYGGTDENTEAFF,TGTGCCAGCAGTTTATATGGGGGGACAGACGAGAACACTGAAGCTTTCTTT
TRBJ1-1,NA,TRBV12-3/TRBV12-4,few,CASSFWGEAFF,TGTGCCAGCAGTTTCTGGGGCGAAGCTTTCTTT
TRBJ2-4,NA,TRBV6-5,NA,CASSFGWGLAKNIQYF,TGTGCCAGCAGTTTTGGATGGGGGCTAGCCAAAAACATTCAGTACTTC
TRBJ2-5,NA,TRBV12-3/TRBV12-4,NA,CASSFALAVETQYF,TGTGCCAGCAGTTTTGCCCTTGCCGTCGAGACCCAGTACTTC
TRBJ1-6,NA,TRBV4-1,many,CASSHTGSPLHF,TGCGCCAGCAGCCATACCGGGTCACCCCTCCACTTT
TRBJ2-7,TRBD1,TRBV12-3/TRBV12-4,NA,CASGWETGAYEQYF,TGTGCCAGCGGTTGGGAGACAGGGGCCTACGAGCAGTACTTC
TRBJ2-7,NA,TRBV7-9,many,CASSSNYEQYF,TGTGCCAGCAGCTCCAACTACGAGCAGTACTTC
TRBJ2-1,TRBD2,TRBV20-1,NA,CCARDPGTSYNEQFF,TGCTGTGCTAGAGATCCGGGGACTAGTTACAATGAGCAGTTCTTC
TRBJ2-5,NA,TRBV5-1,NA,CASSLETSQETQYF,TGCGCCAGCAGCTTGGAAACTAGCCAAGAGACCCAGTACTTC
TRBJ1-1,NA,TRBV12-3/TRBV12-4,NA,CASSYQAMNTEAFF,TGTGCCAGCAGTTATCAGGCGATGAACACTGAAGCTTTCTTT
TRBJ2-2,NA,TRBV7-9,many,CASSLRQANTGELFF,TGTGCCAGCAGCTTACGGCAGGCGAACACCGGGGAGCTGTTTTTT
TRBJ2-3,NA,TRBV5-5,few,CASSPTGPLRTDTQYF,TGTGCCAGCAGTCCTACCGGCCCCCTACGGACAGATACGCAGTATTTT
TRBJ2-1,TRBD2,TRBV7-2,NA,CASEAGVKNEQFF,TGTGCCAGCGAGGCGGGAGTGAAGAATGAGCAGTTCTTC
TRBJ2-2,NA,TRBV4-1,many,CASSQGAGLINTGELFF,TGCGCCAGCAGCCAAGGAGCGGGTCTAATAAACACCGGGGAGCTGTTTTTT
TRBJ1-2,NA,TRBV12-3/TRBV12-4,few,CASRGMIEANYGYTF,TGTGCCAGCAGGGGCATGATCGAGGCTAACTATGGCTACACCTTC
TRBJ2-3,TRBD2,TRBV7-2,NA,CASSLVLAGGSDTQYF,TGTGCCAGCAGCTTAGTCCTAGCGGGAGGGTCAGATACGCAGTATTTT
TRBJ1-4,NA,TRBV5-1,NA,CASSYAMTTNEKLFF,TGCGCCAGCAGCTATGCCATGACAACTAATGAAAAACTGTTTTTT
TRBJ2-3,TRBD2,TRBV4-2,few,CASSQAGGTSGSTDTQYF,TGTGCCAGCAGCCAAGCCGGTGGGACTAGCGGAAGCACAGATACGCAGTATTTT